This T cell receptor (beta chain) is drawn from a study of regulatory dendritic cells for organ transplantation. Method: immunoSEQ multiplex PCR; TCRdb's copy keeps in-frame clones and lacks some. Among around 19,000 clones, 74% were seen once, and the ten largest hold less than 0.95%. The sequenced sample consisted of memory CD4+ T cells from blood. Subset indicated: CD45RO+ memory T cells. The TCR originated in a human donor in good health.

This CDR3 reads CASSFSGGGEKLFF. Here the CDR3 DNA reads TGTGCCAGCAGCTTTTCGGGGGGCGGTGAAAAACTGTTTTTT. This chain links TRBV5-4 with TRBJ1-4, with D possibly TRBD1 on 6 matching bases. This CDR3 is built from 14 residues. CDR1 SGHNT and CDR2 YYREEE come from the germline V gene (reference sequence). V lost 2 bases and J lost 7, with 12 bases in between. Combining the CDR3 with reference TRBV5-4 and TRBJ1-4 gives the whole variable domain ETGVTQSPTHLIKTRGQQVTLRCSSQSGHNTVSWYQQALGQGPQFIFQYYREEENGRGNFPPRFSGLQFPNYSSELNVNALELDDSALYLCASSFSGGGEKLFFGSGTQLSVL.